The clone carrying this T cell receptor (beta chain) showed up many times. Its antigen is not known. A junction end diverges from the germline sequence, so it may reflect a read error. Orbital computed tomography, together with clinical symptoms, serum thyroxine, TRAb and thyroid ultrasound, was used for diagnosis. Germline values: CDR1 MRHNA, CDR2 SNTAGT. CDR3 length equals 13 residues. Investigators amplified TCR beta CDR3 regions from RNA transcripts. A first-round RT-PCR used HTBI primers, followed by a second-round multiplex PCR. TCRdb redid the calling of the multiplex PCR reads with MiXCR, one entry per CDR3 protein. Found here are 600,000 to 950,000 distinct CDR3 sequences, 40% of them singletons; the top ten hold roughly 45%. The data originate from a study of Graves' ophthalmopathy and Graves' hyperthyroidism. Whole-study context: There was a collection of peripheral blood at initial diagnosis, before any treatment. Study outcomes and limitations: The authors also found most expanded thyroid clonotypes above 0.001 frequency in blood.

The origin of this receptor is an adult man with Graves' ophthalmopathy. The rearrangement uses TRBV6-4 and TRBJ2-5; TRBD1 agrees at 9 bases. The sample consisted of peripheral blood. The CDR3 DNA is TGTGCTAGCAGCGAAGACAGGGGGGAGACCCAGTACTTC. Amino acid sequence: CASSEDRGETQYF.